These 24 T cell receptor beta chains were sequenced from one sample in a study of blood T cell repertoires in COVID-19. Generated by immunoSEQ multiplex PCR, the TCRdb table keeps only in-frame clones and is missing some. The sample records approximately 460,000 clones, roughly nine tenths being singletons. Sequencing was carried out using peripheral blood. These receptors all stem from a young man with COVID-19, enrolled during active disease.

The chain has TRBV7-9 and TRBJ2-1; 8 bases match TRBD1. Germline CDR1 SEHNR, CDR2 FQNEAQ (reference sequence). Losses at the gene ends were 2 bases for V and 10 bases for J; bases not matched to a gene: 10. CDR3 length: 15 residues. The CDR3 coding sequence is TGTGCCAGCAGCTTATCTCCCTCTGGGACAGGCGAGCAGTTCTTC. It is translated as CASSLSPSGTGEQFF. The whole variable domain, remainder taken from reference TRBV7-9 and TRBJ2-1, is DTGVSQNPRHKITKRGQNVTFRCDPISEHNRLYWYRQTLGQGPEFLTYFQNEAQLEKSRLLSDRFSAERPKGSFSTLEIQRTEQGDSAMYLCASSLSPSGTGEQFFGPGTRLTVL.

The chain couples TRBV10-3 to TRBJ2-1; 13 bases are a match to TRBD2. The CDR3 has 16 residues. Looked up from germline, CDR1 is ENHRY and CDR2 is SYGVKD. V gave up 8 bases and J gave up 4 bases; unmatched junction bases: 8. The CDR3 nucleotides read TGTGCCATCGGTGGTGGGACTAGCGGGGATTACAATGAGCAGTTCTTC. Residues: CAIGGGTSGDYNEQFF.

The CDR3 nucleotides are TGTGCCAGCAGCATAATCGGGGGGGCCAACGAGCAGTACTTC. Translated, it gives CASSIIGGANEQYF. V and J are TRBV7-9 and TRBJ2-7; TRBD2 matches 8 bases. The germline CDR1 and CDR2 sequences are SEHNR and FQNEAQ (reference sequence). The CDR3 has 14 residues. J was trimmed by 5 bases and V by 5 bases; bases with no gene match: 8.

The genes are TRBV29-1 and TRBJ2-1; perhaps TRBD2 as D (6 bases). Germline V gene data show CDR1 as SQVTM and CDR2 as ANQGSEA. This CDR3 is built from 16 residues. Trimming left V 4 bases short and J 4 bases short, with 20 bases between. The CDR3 loop is CSVVGITGVSYNEQFF. For the CDR3, the DNA is TGCAGCGTTGTTGGCATAACGGGAGTCAGTTACAATGAGCAGTTCTTC.

The chain recombines TRBV6-5 with TRBJ1-2; D call uncertain. Germline-derived CDR1 and CDR2 are MNHEY and SVGAGI. The CDR3 length is 12 residues. V lost 5 bases, J lost 4 bases, and 8 bases lay in between. CDR3 loop: CASSPGSYGYTF. CDR3 nucleotide sequence: TGTGCCAGCAGTCCCGGGAGCTATGGCTACACCTTC.

The chain uses TRBV20-1 and TRBJ1-5; D unclear. V lost 3 bases and J lost 0, with 12 bases in between. CDR3 length: 15 amino acids. The germline gives CDR1 DFQATT, CDR2 SNEGSKA (reference sequence). The CDR3 coding sequence is TGCAGTGCTAGTAACAAGGAGTATAGCAATCAGCCCCAGCATTTT. It yields the protein CSASNKEYSNQPQHF.

This chain joins TRBV12-3 or TRBV12-4 and TRBJ1-2; D not certain. The CDR3 extends over 13 amino acids. V lost 3 bases and J lost 8, with 13 bases in between. CDR3 loop: CASSLFPLQGYTF. CDR3 nucleotide sequence: TGTGCCAGCAGTTTGTTTCCCCTTCAGGGCTACACCTTC.

This chain uses TRBV5-1 with TRBJ2-3, with D possibly matching TRBD2 (7 bases). Germline values: CDR1 SGHRS, CDR2 YFSETQ. The ends were cut back, 3 bases at V and 1 base at J, with 15 bases in the middle. The CDR3 is 16 residues long. The CDR3 is CASSSVGGGGTDTQYF. DNA of the CDR3: TGCGCCAGCAGCTCCGTTGGGGGGGGCGGCACAGATACGCAGTATTTT. The variable domain in full, with the rest retrieved from reference TRBV5-1 and TRBJ2-3, is KAGVTQTPRYLIKTRGQQVTLSCSPISGHRSVSWYQQTPGQGLQFLFEYFSETQRNKGNFPGRFSGRQFSNSRSEMNVSTLELGDSALYLCASSSVGGGGTDTQYFGPGTRLTVL.

This chain uses TRBV6-5 with TRBJ2-5; D is unresolved. Germline values: CDR1 MNHEY, CDR2 SVGAGI. CDR3 size: 14 residues. The germline V and J ends were trimmed by 0 bases and 3 bases, with 8 bases remaining between them. CDR3 sequence reads: CASSYSRSKETQYF. The CDR3 nucleotides are TGTGCCAGCAGTTACTCGAGAAGTAAAGAGACCCAGTACTTC.

The gene calls are TRBV5-1 and TRBJ2-7, with 11 bases fitting TRBD1. J gave up 5 bases and V 4 bases, and 5 bases lay outside the gene matches. This CDR3 is built from 14 residues. The V gene's germline CDR1 is SGHRS and CDR2 YFSETQ. The CDR3 here is CASSPGQGADEQYF. As DNA, the CDR3 is TGCGCCAGCAGCCCAGGACAGGGGGCCGACGAGCAGTACTTC.

This clone showed up just a few times. The chain uses TRBV11-2 and TRBJ2-3; D uncertain. Trimming removed 4 bases at V and 6 bases at J, with 14 bases between. The CDR3 length is 14 residues. Germline CDR1 SGHAT, CDR2 FQNNGV. The chain's CDR3 is CASSSRPNPDTQYF. The CDR3, as DNA: TGTGCCAGCAGCTCTAGACCCAATCCGGATACGCAGTATTTT.

This chain joins TRBV11-3 and TRBJ2-7; D remains ambiguous. V shed 4 bases and J shed 1 base, with 8 bases lying between them. The V gene's germline CDR1 is SGHNT and CDR2 YENEEA. The CDR3 sequence is 13 residues long. The CDR3 protein is CASSSHGSYEQYF. CDR3 nucleotides: TGTGCCAGCAGCTCTCACGGTTCCTACGAGCAGTACTTC.

V usage is TRBV6-5 and J usage is TRBJ1-1; 7 nucleotides match TRBD1. Germline V gene sequence: CDR1 MNHEY, CDR2 SVGAGI. CDR3 length equals 15 residues. Trimming cost V 6 bases and J 0 bases; bases outside gene matches: 7. CDR3 loop: CASSHEDRLNTEAFF. The CDR3 DNA is TGTGCCAGCAGCCATGAGGACAGGTTGAACACTGAAGCTTTCTTT.

The rearrangement links TRBV25-1 to TRBJ1-1; 8 bases are shared with TRBD1. Germline CDR1 reads MGHDK; CDR2 reads SYGVNS. This CDR3 comprises 15 residues. V dropped 2 bases and J dropped 6; count of bases not matched to a gene: 8. The CDR3 loop reads CASSESGRGLSEAFF. The CDR3 nucleotides read TGTGCCAGCAGTGAAAGTGGCAGGGGGCTTTCTGAAGCTTTCTTT.

The chain recombines TRBV7-8 with TRBJ1-1; possible D gene TRBD1, 5 bases. The V end lost 0 bases, the J end lost 1 base, and 12 bases lay between the germline ends. The CDR3 covers 16 residues. Per germline, CDR1 SGHVS and CDR2 FQNEAQ. CDR3 residues: CASSLAQGVGNTEAFF. The DNA for the CDR3 is TGTGCCAGCAGCTTAGCGCAAGGGGTTGGGAACACTGAAGCTTTCTTT.

J is TRBJ1-5 and V is TRBV6-5; D remains unclear. CDR3 length equals 13 residues. The V end was cut by 6 bases, the J end by 4 bases, with 10 bases between. Germline assignment: CDR1 MNHEY and CDR2 SVGAGI. This CDR3 reads CASRYSSNQPQHF. The CDR3 coding sequence is TGTGCCAGCAGGTACAGCTCTAATCAGCCCCAGCATTTT.

This clone was seen a few times. The V call is TRBV7-8, the J call TRBJ1-5; D perhaps matches TRBD1 (5 bases). Trimming took 3 bases from V and 1 from J, leaving 10 bases between them. Germline assignment: CDR1 SGHVS and CDR2 FQNEAQ. The CDR3 length is 15 residues. The CDR3 DNA sequence: TGTGCCAGCAGCTTCGGGGGTTGGAGCAATCAGCCCCAGCATTTT. Its protein product is CASSFGGWSNQPQHF.

The chain has TRBV5-4 and TRBJ1-2; a weak D match, TRBD1 (6 bases). The CDR3 length is 14 residues. The V gene's germline CDR1 is SGHNT and CDR2 YYREEE (reference sequence). Deletions cut 0 bases from V and 9 bases from J, with 15 bases between. CDR3 coding DNA: TGTGCCAGCAGCTTGGACCTGGGGGCGCAAAGCTACACCTTC. Its protein is CASSLDLGAQSYTF.

The rearrangement joins TRBV18 to TRBJ1-3, with unresolved D. Germline CDR1 reads KGHSH; CDR2 reads LQKENI. The CDR3 contains 16 residues. V lost 2 bases and J lost 0, with 11 bases in between. The CDR3 sequence: CASSPGTPHSGNTIYF. CDR3 nucleotide sequence: TGTGCCAGCTCACCAGGTACACCGCACTCTGGAAACACCATATATTTT.

The V gene is TRBV7-9, the J gene TRBJ2-3, with 7 positions matching TRBD2. V shed 5 bases and J 5 bases; nucleotides not matched to a gene: 16. Germline loops: CDR1 SEHNR, CDR2 FQNEAQ (reference sequence). The CDR3 consists of 17 residues. The CDR3 bases are TGTGCCAGCAGCCGCACTGTAGCGGGCCAGGCTCTAGATACGCAGTATTTT. Its translation is CASSRTVAGQALDTQYF.

This chain connects TRBV5-6 to TRBJ1-2; D is unclear. The V and J ends lost 3 bases and 7 bases respectively, with 7 bases between them. The CDR3 loop spans 11 amino acids. CDR1 is SGHDT, CDR2 YYEEEE, per germline. CDR3: CASSYSRGYTF. The CDR3, as DNA: TGTGCCAGCAGCTACTCCCGTGGCTACACCTTC.

This chain links TRBV5-1 with TRBJ2-2; D possibly corresponds to TRBD2 (6 bases). From germline, CDR1 is SGHRS and CDR2 YFSETQ. This CDR3 has 17 amino acids. The germline V and J ends were trimmed by 1 base and 2 bases, with 15 bases remaining between them. The CDR3 nucleotides read TGCGCCAGCAGCTTGATTCCCGGGAGATCCAACACCGGGGAGCTGTTTTTT. Its protein is CASSLIPGRSNTGELFF.

The V call is TRBV5-5, the J call TRBJ2-6, with 11 nucleotides matching TRBD1. Germline lookup yields CDR1 SGHKS and CDR2 YYEKEE (reference sequence). The CDR3 length is 18 residues. Trimming cost V 5 bases and J 4 bases; bases outside gene matches: 11. The CDR3 region has the DNA TGTGCCAGCAGATTTTGGACAGGGGGCGCATCGGGGGCCAACGTCCTGACTTTC. Encoded protein: CASRFWTGGASGANVLTF.

J is TRBJ2-7 and V is TRBV4-1; 12 positions match TRBD2. The germline CDR1 and CDR2 sequences are MGHRA and YSYEKL. The CDR3 sequence is 17 residues long. With 2 bases clipped from V and 4 bases from J, the junction kept 9 bases outside the gene matches. CDR3 sequence (DNA): TGCGCCAGCAGCCAAATCCCGACTAGCGGGAGAAGGTACGAGCAGTACTTC. This translates into CASSQIPTSGRRYEQYF.